This entry lists 32 T cell receptor beta chains sequenced from one sample in a study of Ad26.COV2.S vaccination and SARS-CoV-2 variants. Sample treatment: some 20 received Ad26.COV2.S at low or high dose, single or two shots; several received placebo; per-sample allocation not given. Specimens were obtained on day 63 following the first vaccine or placebo injection. The method was immunoSEQ multiplex PCR; TCRdb's version includes in-frame clones alone and lacks a portion of them. The profile shows a few hundred thousand clones, 83% of them singletons. The sequenced sample was peripheral blood, obtained in a trial of Ad26.COV2.S vaccine versus placebo. These receptors came from a person between 18 and 60 years old who received the Ad26.COV2.S COVID-19 vaccine or a placebo.

The chain uses TRBV14 and TRBJ2-3; D possibly corresponds to TRBD2 (6 bases). Germline-derived CDR1 and CDR2 are SGHDN and FVKESK. The CDR3 contains 16 residues. V was cut by 3 bases and J by 3 bases, with 16 bases left in between. The CDR3 sequence is CASSHQREFWTDTQYF. CDR3 coding DNA: TGTGCCAGCAGCCATCAACGGGAGTTTTGGACAGATACGCAGTATTTT. Supplemented by reference TRBV14 and TRBJ2-3, the full variable domain reads EAGVTQFPSHSVIEKGQTVTLRCDPISGHDNLYWYRRVMGKEIKFLLHFVKESKQDESGMPNNRFLAERTGGTYSTLKVQPAELEDSGVYFCASSHQREFWTDTQYFGPGTRLTVL.

The table lists this clone with a few counts. Different DNA sequences within this sample yield the same CDR3. For the CDR3, the DNA is TGTGCCAGCAGTTTGGGGTACGAGCAGTACTTC. Encoded protein: CASSLGYEQYF. The chain links TRBV12-3 or TRBV12-4 to TRBJ2-7; no definite D call. Deletions cut 3 bases from V and 4 bases from J, with 4 bases between. The CDR3 consists of 11 residues.

The chain joins TRBV28 to TRBJ2-7; TRBD2 matches at 9 bases. After removal of 10 bases from V and 2 bases from J, the junction contained 9 bases not matched to a gene. The CDR3 sequence is 14 residues long. Germline lookup yields CDR1 MDHEN and CDR2 SYDVKM. DNA for the CDR3: TGTGCCATCTTATTGACTAGCGGCCCCTACGAGCAGTACTTC. It yields the protein CAILLTSGPYEQYF.

As to this clone: An end of the junction does not agree with germline; a read error may underlie this. The chain recombines TRBV11-2 with TRBJ1-1; D perhaps matches TRBD1 (6 bases). This CDR3 is 13 amino acids long. Germline V gene lookup returns CDR1 SGHAT and CDR2 FQNNGV. The CDR3 DNA reads TGTGCCAGCGGCTTGGGGGCGGACACTGAAGCTTTCTTT. This gives the protein CASGLGADTEAFF.

V is TRBV3-1 (or the pseudogene TRBV3-2) and J is TRBJ2-3; either TRBD1 or TRBD2 may supply D (6 bases each). This CDR3 has 11 residues. Germline CDR1 LGHDT, CDR2 YNNKEL (reference sequence). V was pared by 4 bases and J by 11 bases, with 10 bases between. DNA of the CDR3: TGTGCCAGCAGCCGAGGAGGGGGGCAGTATTTT. This codes for CASSRGGGQYF.

This clone appeared a few times. The V call is TRBV12-5, the J call TRBJ1-5; no definite D call. CDR3 length equals 14 residues. CDR1 is LGHNT and CDR2 is FRNRAP in the germline V gene. V was cut by 1 base and J by 11 bases, with 15 bases left in between. The CDR3 DNA follows: TGTGCTAGTGGTTTGGGGTCCCGGAGCGGAGCCCAGCATTTT. Translated: CASGLGSRSGAQHF. The full variable domain, rest sourced from reference TRBV12-5 and TRBJ1-5, is DARVTQTPRHKVTEMGQEVTMRCQPILGHNTVFWYRQTMMQGLELLAYFRNRAPLDDSGMPKDRFSAEMPDATLATLKIQPSEPRDSAVYFCASGLGSRSGAQHFGDGTRLSIL.

The chain employs TRBV6-5 and TRBJ2-7; 8 nucleotides agree with TRBD1. Germline V CDR1 and CDR2: MNHEY, SVGAGI. The V and J ends lost 6 bases and 7 bases, in that order; junction bases with no gene match: 8. The CDR3 sequence is 13 residues long. The CDR3 loop is CASSPRGRREQYF. The CDR3 DNA reads as TGTGCCAGCAGCCCCAGGGGGCGACGGGAGCAGTACTTC.

This clone was observed once. The rearrangement uses TRBV27 and TRBJ1-2; D remains ambiguous. From germline, CDR1 is MNHEY and CDR2 SMNVEV (reference sequence). The V and J ends lost 6 bases and 5 bases respectively, with 16 bases between them. The CDR3 totals 14 residues. For the CDR3, the DNA is TGTGCCAGCAGCCTGGGTCCCGGACCTTATGGCTACACCTTC. Protein sequence: CASSLGPGPYGYTF.

The chain carries TRBV5-6 and TRBJ1-1; D may be TRBD1 (5 bases). The V gene lost 3 bases and the J gene lost 7 bases, with 19 bases spanning the gap. This CDR3 region has 15 residues. Germline values: CDR1 SGHDT, CDR2 YYEEEE. The DNA for the CDR3 is TGTGCCAGCAGCTCCCGAAGCAGGGTCGGGCTTGAAGCTTTCTTT. Translation gives CASSSRSRVGLEAFF.

This chain uses TRBV2 with TRBJ1-2, with 7 positions matching TRBD1. The CDR3 is 12 amino acids. Germline CDR1 is SNHLY and CDR2 is FYNNEI. V shed 7 bases, J shed 4 bases, and the junction held 3 bases outside the gene matches. The CDR3, as DNA: TGTGCCAGCAACACAGGGGTCTATGGCTACACCTTC. Translating gives CASNTGVYGYTF. The full variable domain, rest sourced from reference TRBV2 and TRBJ1-2, is EPEVTQTPSHQVTQMGQEVILRCVPISNHLYFYWYRQILGQKVEFLVSFYNNEISEKSEIFDDQFSVERPDGSNFTLKIRSTKLEDSAMYFCASNTGVYGYTFGSGTRLTVV.

The chain couples TRBV19 to TRBJ1-1, with D possibly TRBD1 on 5 matching bases. The V gene's germline CDR1 is LNHDA and CDR2 SQIVND (reference sequence). V shed 4 bases and J shed 1 base, with 13 bases lying between them. The CDR3 extends over 15 amino acids. DNA for the CDR3: TGTGCCAGTAGTACCCCGGGACGTGGGAACACTGAAGCTTTCTTT. Its translation is CASSTPGRGNTEAFF.

CDR3 residues: CASSPQQGGTEAFF. The CDR3 DNA reads TGTGCCAGCAGCCCTCAACAGGGAGGGACTGAAGCTTTCTTT. The chain recombines TRBV7-2 with TRBJ1-1; D possibly corresponds to TRBD1 (6 bases). The germline V gene has CDR1 SGHTA and CDR2 FQGNSA. Trimming removed 5 bases at V and 5 bases at J, with 15 bases between. This CDR3 region has 14 residues.

This chain uses TRBV27 with TRBJ2-7; 7 bases map to TRBD2. Unmatched junction bases numbered 5, after V lost 6 bases and J lost 0 bases. Per germline, CDR1 MNHEY and CDR2 SMNVEV (reference sequence). The CDR3 has 14 amino acids. The chain's CDR3 is CASRGLADSYEQYF. The CDR3 DNA is TGTGCCAGCAGAGGGCTAGCGGACTCCTACGAGCAGTACTTC.

The chain recombines TRBV7-3 with TRBJ2-5; 7 nucleotides agree with TRBD2. The CDR3 covers 12 residues. The trim removed 4 bases at V and 4 bases at J, leaving 0 bases unmatched. Germline V CDR1 and CDR2: SGHTA, FQGTGA. The CDR3 DNA sequence: TGTGCCAGCAGCTCGGGGGGAGAGACCCAGTACTTC. Translation: CASSSGGETQYF.

The chain carries TRBV6-4 and TRBJ1-5; 11 bases are a match to TRBD1. The CDR3 has 18 amino acids. V shed 5 bases, J shed 4 bases, and the junction held 13 bases outside the gene matches. Germline-derived CDR1 and CDR2 are MRHNA and SNTAGT. CDR3 DNA: TGTGCCAGCAGTCTTCCCGGGACAGGGGGGAGAGAGAATCAGCCCCAGCATTTT. Residues: CASSLPGTGGRENQPQHF.

This rearrangement joins TRBV19 to TRBJ1-1; a weak D match, TRBD1 (5 bases). V was pared by 9 bases and J by 2 bases, with 19 bases between. CDR1 LNHDA and CDR2 SQIVND come from the germline V gene (reference sequence). The CDR3 is 15 residues long. CDR3 amino acids: CASNLGVGVNTEAFF. DNA of the CDR3: TGTGCCAGCAACTTAGGCGTGGGGGTTAACACTGAAGCTTTCTTT.

Comments on this clone: Other DNA sequences in the sample encode the same CDR3. The rearrangement joins TRBV6-5 to TRBJ2-3, with no clear D. The CDR3 has 13 residues. Germline values: CDR1 MNHEY, CDR2 SVGAGI. Between the trimmed V and J ends, which lost 6 bases and 0 bases, there was a span of 7 bases. This chain's CDR3 is CASRIRSTDTQYF. DNA for the CDR3: TGTGCCAGCAGGATCAGGAGCACAGATACGCAGTATTTT.

The chain combines TRBV5-1 with TRBJ2-7; TRBD1 might be the D (5 bases). The ends were cut back, 1 base at V and 7 bases at J, with 15 bases in the middle. Looked up from germline, CDR1 is SGHRS and CDR2 is YFSETQ. This CDR3 spans 14 amino acids. Here the CDR3 reads CASSLRQMRLEQYF. The CDR3 bases are TGCGCCAGCAGCTTGCGACAGATGCGCTTGGAGCAGTACTTC.

This clone was observed once. Other DNA sequences in this specimen translate into the identical CDR3. The chain uses TRBV18 and TRBJ1-2; D is perhaps TRBD1 (5 bases). CDR3 length: 14 amino acids. Trimming stripped 2 bases from V and 5 bases from J, with 12 bases between. Germline V CDR1 and CDR2: KGHSH, LQKENI. CDR3 sequence: CASSPSRELYGYTF. For the CDR3, the DNA is TGTGCCAGCTCACCATCCAGGGAACTGTATGGCTACACCTTC.

The V call is TRBV11-2, the J call TRBJ2-3; 13 nucleotides match TRBD2. With V trimmed by 2 bases and J by 4 bases, 3 bases remained unmatched. Germline CDR1 SGHAT, CDR2 FQNNGV. The CDR3 spans 16 residues. CDR3 sequence: CASSLRLAGGSDTQYF. CDR3 coding DNA: TGTGCCAGCAGCTTAAGACTAGCGGGAGGTTCAGATACGCAGTATTTT. Full variable domain (missing parts from reference TRBV11-2 and TRBJ2-3): EAGVAQSPRYKIIEKRQSVAFWCNPISGHATLYWYQQILGQGPKLLIQFQNNGVVDDSQLPKDRFSAERLKGVDSTLKIQPAKLEDSAVYLCASSLRLAGGSDTQYFGPGTRLTVL.

CDR3 in amino acids: CASRGGNEQFF. Written as DNA, the CDR3 is TGTGCCAGCAGGGGTGGCAATGAGCAGTTCTTC. This sequence joins TRBV2 and TRBJ2-1; no clear D. The CDR3 sequence is 11 residues long. Germline V CDR1 and CDR2: SNHLY, FYNNEI. V lost 6 bases and J 6 bases, leaving 6 bases between the germline ends. Filled out from reference TRBV2 and TRBJ2-1, the complete variable domain reads EPEVTQTPSHQVTQMGQEVILRCVPISNHLYFYWYRQILGQKVEFLVSFYNNEISEKSEIFDDQFSVERPDGSNFTLKIRSTKLEDSAMYFCASRGGNEQFFGPGTRLTVL.

V and J are TRBV5-1 and TRBJ2-7; the D is unclear. This CDR3 region has 14 residues. V was pared by 4 bases and J by 5 bases, with 16 bases between. CDR1 and CDR2 (germline): SGHRS, YFSETQ. The CDR3 coding sequence is TGCGCCAGCAGCATATCCGGGCCGTTGAACGAGCAGTACTTC. It specifies CASSISGPLNEQYF.

This clone was found a few times. The J gene is TRBJ2-7, the V gene TRBV9; D tentatively reads TRBD1 or TRBD2 (6 bases each). This CDR3 has 15 amino acids. Germline lookup yields CDR1 SGDLS and CDR2 YYNGEE. V dropped 0 bases and J dropped 0 bases, with 10 bases sitting between them. CDR3 nucleotide sequence: TGTGCCAGCAGCGTAGAGGGGGGTAGCTCCTACGAGCAGTACTTC. Amino acid sequence: CASSVEGGSSYEQYF.

V and J are TRBV5-1 and TRBJ2-1, with 10 bases fitting TRBD2. Germline V lookup: CDR1 SGHRS, CDR2 YFSETQ. J was trimmed by 5 bases and V by 4 bases; bases with no gene match: 6. The CDR3 runs to 15 residues. The CDR3 nucleotides are TGCGCCAGCAGCCTTAGCGGGGGGATCGACAATGAGCAGTTCTTC. This codes for CASSLSGGIDNEQFF.

The chain uses TRBV9 and TRBJ1-5, with 8 bases that match TRBD1. Germline CDR1 SGDLS, CDR2 YYNGEE. The junction had 1 base not matched to a gene; V was cut back by 3 bases and J by 5 bases. The CDR3 consists of 13 residues. In nucleotides, the CDR3 is TGTGCCAGCAGCGAGACAGGGGATCAGCCCCAGCATTTT. Amino acids: CASSETGDQPQHF.

The V call is TRBV18, the J call TRBJ2-2; D is uncertain. V lost 1 base and J 7 bases, leaving 10 bases between the germline ends. CDR3 length: 14 amino acids. Germline CDR1 is KGHSH and CDR2 is LQKENI. CDR3 coding DNA: TGTGCCAGCTCACCACTAGCCCAAGGCGGGGAGCTGTTTTTT. It is translated as CASSPLAQGGELFF.

The V and J genes are TRBV12-3 or TRBV12-4 and TRBJ2-3; D remains unclear. Trimming left V 2 bases short and J 12 bases short, with 12 bases between. The CDR3 covers 12 residues. The CDR3 nucleotides are TGTGCCAGCAGTTTATGGCGTACAAACCAGTATTTT. Translation: CASSLWRTNQYF.

The chain uses TRBV7-3 and TRBJ2-1; TRBD2 matches at 7 bases. This CDR3 has 15 amino acids. Per the germline V gene, CDR1 is SGHTA and CDR2 is FQGTGA. The ends lost 0 bases at V and 4 bases at J; junction bases unmatched: 3. CDR3 nucleotides: TGTGCCAGCAGCTTAACCCGGGGGGAATACAATGAGCAGTTCTTC. Amino acid sequence: CASSLTRGEYNEQFF.

The rearrangement links TRBV4-1 to TRBJ2-2; possible D gene TRBD2, 5 bases. CDR3 length: 15 residues. V was shortened by 5 bases and J by 8 bases, with 18 bases between the two germline ends. The germline gives CDR1 MGHRA, CDR2 YSYEKL. The CDR3 is CASSNPPGSTGELFF. DNA of the CDR3: TGCGCCAGCAGCAACCCTCCGGGGAGTACAGGGGAGCTGTTTTTT.

The genes are TRBV2 and TRBJ2-1, with D perhaps given as TRBD1 or TRBD2 (5 bases each). Germline CDR1 reads SNHLY; CDR2 reads FYNNEI. This CDR3 contains 13 residues. Trimming stripped 7 bases from V and 1 base from J, with 8 bases between. CDR3 DNA sequence: TGTGCCAGCAATGAGGGGTCCTACAATGAGCAGTTCTTC. Translation gives CASNEGSYNEQFF.

A remark on this clone: Relative to the germline gene, one junction end is altered; a read error may explain this. The J gene is TRBJ2-7, the V gene TRBV10-3; no clear D gene. The CDR3 has 9 residues. Per germline, CDR1 ENHRY and CDR2 SYGVKD. CDR3 protein: CAISELWDF. In nucleotides, the CDR3 is TGTGCCATCAGTGAGCTATGGGATTTC.

V is TRBV7-9 and J is TRBJ2-1; D gene unclear. This CDR3 has 13 amino acids. V lost 4 bases and J lost 8, with 12 bases in between. Germline values: CDR1 SEHNR, CDR2 FQNEAQ (reference sequence). The CDR3 loop reads CASSSSIVHEQFF. The CDR3 bases are TGTGCCAGCAGCTCCAGTATTGTACATGAGCAGTTCTTC.